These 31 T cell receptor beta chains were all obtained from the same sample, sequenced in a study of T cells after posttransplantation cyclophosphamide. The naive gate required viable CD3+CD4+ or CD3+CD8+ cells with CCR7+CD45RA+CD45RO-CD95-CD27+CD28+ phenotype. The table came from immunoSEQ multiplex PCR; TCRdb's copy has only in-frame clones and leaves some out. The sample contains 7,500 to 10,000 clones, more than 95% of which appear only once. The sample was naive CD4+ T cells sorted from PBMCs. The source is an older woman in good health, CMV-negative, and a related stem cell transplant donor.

CDR3: CASSLVGTYQETQYF. The CDR3 nucleotides are TGTGCCAGCAGCTTGGTGGGGACATATCAAGAGACCCAGTACTTC. J is TRBJ2-5 and V is TRBV5-4, with a possible D match to TRBD1 (6 bases). The CDR3 is made up of 15 amino acids. Per germline, CDR1 SGHNT and CDR2 YYREEE (reference sequence). V dropped 0 bases and J dropped 2 bases, with 11 bases sitting between them.

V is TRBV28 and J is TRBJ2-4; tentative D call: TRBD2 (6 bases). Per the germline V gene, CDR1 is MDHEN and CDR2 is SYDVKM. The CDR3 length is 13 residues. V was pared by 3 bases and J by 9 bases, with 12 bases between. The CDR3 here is CASSFTGTGIQYF. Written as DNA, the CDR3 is TGTGCCAGCAGTTTTACCGGGACTGGCATTCAGTACTTC.

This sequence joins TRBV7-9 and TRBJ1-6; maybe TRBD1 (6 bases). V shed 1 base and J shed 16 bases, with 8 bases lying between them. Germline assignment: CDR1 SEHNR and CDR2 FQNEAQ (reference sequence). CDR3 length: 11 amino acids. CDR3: CASSLGTDLHF. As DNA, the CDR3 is TGTGCCAGCAGCTTAGGGACAGATCTCCACTTT.

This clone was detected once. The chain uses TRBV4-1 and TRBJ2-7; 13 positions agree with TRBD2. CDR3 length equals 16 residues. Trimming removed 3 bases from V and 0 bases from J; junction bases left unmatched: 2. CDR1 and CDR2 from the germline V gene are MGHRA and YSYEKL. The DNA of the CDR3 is TGCGCCAGCAGCCAGGGACTAGCGGGGCCCTCCTACGAGCAGTACTTC. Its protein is CASSQGLAGPSYEQYF.

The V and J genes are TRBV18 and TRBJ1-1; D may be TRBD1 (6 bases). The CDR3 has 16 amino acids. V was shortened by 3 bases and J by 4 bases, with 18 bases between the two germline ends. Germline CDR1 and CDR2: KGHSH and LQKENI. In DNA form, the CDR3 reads TGTGCCAGCTCACCTATCTCTACAGGGTCGGGCACTGAAGCTTTCTTT. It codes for CASSPISTGSGTEAFF.

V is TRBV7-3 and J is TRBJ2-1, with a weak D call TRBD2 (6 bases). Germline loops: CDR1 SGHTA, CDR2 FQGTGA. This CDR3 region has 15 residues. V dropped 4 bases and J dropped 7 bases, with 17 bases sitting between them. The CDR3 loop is CASSSFPGLSNEQFF. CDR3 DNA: TGTGCCAGCAGCTCCTTTCCGGGACTGTCAAATGAGCAGTTCTTC.

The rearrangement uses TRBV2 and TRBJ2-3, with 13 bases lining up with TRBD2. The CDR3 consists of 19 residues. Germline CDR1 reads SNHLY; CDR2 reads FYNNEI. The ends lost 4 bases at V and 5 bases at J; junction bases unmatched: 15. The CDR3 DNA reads TGTGCCAGCAGTGGCCGGGGGGCCACTAGCGGGGGGGCGGTAGATACGCAGTATTTT. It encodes CASSGRGATSGGAVDTQYF.

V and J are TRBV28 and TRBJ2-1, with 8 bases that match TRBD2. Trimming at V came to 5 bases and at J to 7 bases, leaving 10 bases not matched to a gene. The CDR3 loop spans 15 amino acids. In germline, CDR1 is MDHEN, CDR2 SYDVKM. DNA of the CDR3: TGTGCCAGCAGTCCAACCGGGACTAGGGAGAATGAGCAGTTCTTC. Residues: CASSPTGTRENEQFF. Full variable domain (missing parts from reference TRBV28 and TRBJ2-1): DVKVTQSSRYLVKRTGEKVFLECVQDMDHENMFWYRQDPGLGLRLIYFSYDVKMKEKGDIPEGYSVSREKKERFSLILESASTNQTSMYLCASSPTGTRENEQFFGPGTRLTVL.

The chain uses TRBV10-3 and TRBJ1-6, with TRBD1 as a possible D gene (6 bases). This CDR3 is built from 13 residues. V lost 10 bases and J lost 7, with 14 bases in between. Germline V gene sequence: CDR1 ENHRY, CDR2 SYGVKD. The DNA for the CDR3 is TGTGCCAACGGGGGGCAGGGGAATTCACCCCTCCACTTT. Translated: CANGGQGNSPLHF.

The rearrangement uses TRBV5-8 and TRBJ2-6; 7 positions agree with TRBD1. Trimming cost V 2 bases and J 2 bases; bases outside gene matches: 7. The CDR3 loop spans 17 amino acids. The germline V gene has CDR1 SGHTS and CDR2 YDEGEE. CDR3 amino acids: CASSFSQGVAGANVLTF. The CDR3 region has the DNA TGTGCCAGCAGCTTTAGTCAGGGGGTCGCTGGGGCCAACGTCCTGACTTTC.

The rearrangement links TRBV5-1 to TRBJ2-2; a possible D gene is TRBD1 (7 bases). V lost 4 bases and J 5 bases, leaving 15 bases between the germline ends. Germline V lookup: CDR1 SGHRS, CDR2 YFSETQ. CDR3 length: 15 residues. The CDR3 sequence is CASSRTAGGTGELFF. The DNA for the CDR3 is TGCGCCAGCAGCCGGACGGCAGGGGGGACCGGGGAGCTGTTTTTT.

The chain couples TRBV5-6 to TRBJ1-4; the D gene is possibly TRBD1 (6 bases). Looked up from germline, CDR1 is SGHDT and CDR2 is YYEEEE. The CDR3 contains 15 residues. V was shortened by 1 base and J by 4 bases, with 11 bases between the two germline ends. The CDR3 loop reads CASSLRTVINEKLFF. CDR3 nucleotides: TGTGCCAGCAGCTTGAGGACAGTAATTAATGAAAAACTGTTTTTT.

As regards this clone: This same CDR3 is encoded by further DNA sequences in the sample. The CDR3 reads CASSGLNTEAFF. The CDR3 bases are TGTGCCAGCAGTGGCCTGAACACTGAAGCTTTCTTT. The chain employs TRBV7-3 and TRBJ1-1, with D unclear. Trimming stripped 6 bases from V and 0 bases from J, with 5 bases between. CDR3 size: 12 residues. The germline V gene has CDR1 SGHTA and CDR2 FQGTGA.

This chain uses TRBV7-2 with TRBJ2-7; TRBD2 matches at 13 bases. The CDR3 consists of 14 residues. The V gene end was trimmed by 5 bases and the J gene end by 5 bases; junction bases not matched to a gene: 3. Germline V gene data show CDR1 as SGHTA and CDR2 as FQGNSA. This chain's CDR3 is CASSKGLAGNEQYF. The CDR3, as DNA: TGTGCCAGCAGCAAGGGACTAGCGGGAAACGAGCAGTACTTC.

Here the CDR3 reads CASSAQGYLYGYTF. DNA for the CDR3: TGTGCCAGTAGTGCACAGGGATATCTCTATGGCTACACCTTC. The chain links TRBV19 to TRBJ1-2; possibly TRBD1 for D (6 bases). Germline V gene data show CDR1 as LNHDA and CDR2 as SQIVND (reference sequence). V was shortened by 5 bases and J by 4 bases, with 14 bases between the two germline ends. The CDR3 covers 14 residues.

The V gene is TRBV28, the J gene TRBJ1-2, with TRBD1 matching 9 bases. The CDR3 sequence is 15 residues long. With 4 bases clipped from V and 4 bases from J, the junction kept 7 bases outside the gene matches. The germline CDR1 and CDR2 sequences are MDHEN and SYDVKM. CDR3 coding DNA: TGTGCCAGCAGTTCGGGGGACAGGGCGAGCTATGGCTACACCTTC. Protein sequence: CASSSGDRASYGYTF.

The CDR3, as DNA: TGTGCCAGCAATGTGCAGGGAAATTCTGAAGCTTTCTTT. This gives the protein CASNVQGNSEAFF. This chain joins TRBV2 and TRBJ1-1; D may be TRBD1 (5 bases). The CDR3 contains 13 residues. In germline, CDR1 is SNHLY, CDR2 FYNNEI. With 7 bases removed from V and 6 bases from J, the gap between germline ends came to 15 bases.

The CDR3 DNA is TGCGCCAGCAGCTTACAGGGCTTACTCAACAATGAGCAGTTCTTC. This sequence encodes CASSLQGLLNNEQFF. The V and J genes are TRBV5-1 and TRBJ2-1; TRBD1 might be the D (6 bases). The germline gives CDR1 SGHRS, CDR2 YFSETQ. V shed 2 bases and J shed 5 bases, with 14 bases lying between them. The CDR3 sequence is 15 residues long.

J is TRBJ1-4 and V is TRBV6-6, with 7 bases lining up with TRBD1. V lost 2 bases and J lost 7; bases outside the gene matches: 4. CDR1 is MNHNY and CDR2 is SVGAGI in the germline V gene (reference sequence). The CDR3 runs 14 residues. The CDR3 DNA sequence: TGTGCCAGCAGTTACGGACAGGCCGGTGAAAAACTGTTTTTT. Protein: CASSYGQAGEKLFF.

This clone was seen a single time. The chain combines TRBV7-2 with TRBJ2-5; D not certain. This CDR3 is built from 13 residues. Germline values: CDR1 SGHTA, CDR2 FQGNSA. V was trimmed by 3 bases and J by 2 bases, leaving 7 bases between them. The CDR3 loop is CASSFARQETQYF. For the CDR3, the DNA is TGTGCCAGCAGCTTTGCCCGGCAAGAGACCCAGTACTTC.

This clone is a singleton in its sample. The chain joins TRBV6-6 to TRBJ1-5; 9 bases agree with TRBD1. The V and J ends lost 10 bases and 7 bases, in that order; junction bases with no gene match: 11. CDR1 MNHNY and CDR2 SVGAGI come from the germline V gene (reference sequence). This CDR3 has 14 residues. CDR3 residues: CATQGRQGGQPQHF. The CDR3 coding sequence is TGTGCCACCCAAGGCCGACAGGGGGGGCAGCCCCAGCATTTT.

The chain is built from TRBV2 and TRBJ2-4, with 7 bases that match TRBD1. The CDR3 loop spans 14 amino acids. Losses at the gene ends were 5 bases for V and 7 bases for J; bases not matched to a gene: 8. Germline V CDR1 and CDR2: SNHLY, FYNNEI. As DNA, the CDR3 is TGTGCCAGCAGTAGACAGGGTTGGGAGAACATTCAGTACTTC. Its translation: CASSRQGWENIQYF.

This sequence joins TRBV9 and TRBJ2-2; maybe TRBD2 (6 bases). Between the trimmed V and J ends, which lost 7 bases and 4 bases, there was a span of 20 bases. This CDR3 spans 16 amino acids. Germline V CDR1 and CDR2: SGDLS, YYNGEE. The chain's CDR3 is CASATGGGVVTGELFF. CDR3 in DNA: TGTGCCAGCGCCACGGGTGGCGGGGTTGTCACCGGGGAGCTGTTTTTT.

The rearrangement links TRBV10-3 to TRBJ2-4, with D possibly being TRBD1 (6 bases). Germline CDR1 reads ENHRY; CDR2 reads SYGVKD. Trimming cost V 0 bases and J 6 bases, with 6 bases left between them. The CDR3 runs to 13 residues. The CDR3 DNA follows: TGTGCCATCAGTGAGTCACAGGGAAACATTCAGTACTTC. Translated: CAISESQGNIQYF.

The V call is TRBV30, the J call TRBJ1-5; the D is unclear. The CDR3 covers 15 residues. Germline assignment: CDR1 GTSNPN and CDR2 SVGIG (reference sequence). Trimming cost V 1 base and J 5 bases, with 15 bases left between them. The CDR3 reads CAWSGESHADQPQHF. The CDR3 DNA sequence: TGTGCCTGGAGTGGAGAGAGCCACGCCGATCAGCCCCAGCATTTT.

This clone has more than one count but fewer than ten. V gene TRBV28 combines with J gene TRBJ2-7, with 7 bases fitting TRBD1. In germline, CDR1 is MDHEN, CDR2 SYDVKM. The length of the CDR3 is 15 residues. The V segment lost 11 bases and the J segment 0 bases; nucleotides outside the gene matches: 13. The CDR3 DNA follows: TGTGCCCCCCGCCGAGGGGGCGCGAGCTCCTACGAGCAGTACTTC. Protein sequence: CAPRRGGASSYEQYF.

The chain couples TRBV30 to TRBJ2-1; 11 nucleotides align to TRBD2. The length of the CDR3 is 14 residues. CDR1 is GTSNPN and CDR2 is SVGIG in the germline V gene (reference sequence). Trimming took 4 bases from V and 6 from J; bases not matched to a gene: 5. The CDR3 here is CAWTSGRRTNEQFF. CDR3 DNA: TGTGCCTGGACTAGCGGGAGGAGAACCAATGAGCAGTTCTTC.

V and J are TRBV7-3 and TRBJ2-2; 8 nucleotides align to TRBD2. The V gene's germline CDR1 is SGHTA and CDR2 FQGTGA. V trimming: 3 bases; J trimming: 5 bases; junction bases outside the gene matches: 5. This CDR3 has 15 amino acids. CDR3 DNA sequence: TGTGCCAGCAGCTTGGCGGGGGGCAGGACCGGGGAGCTGTTTTTT. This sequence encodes CASSLAGGRTGELFF. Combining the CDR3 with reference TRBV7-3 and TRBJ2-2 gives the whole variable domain GAGVSQTPSNKVTEKGKYVELRCDPISGHTALYWYRQSLGQGPEFLIYFQGTGAADDSGLPNDRFFAVRPEGSVSTLKIQRTERGDSAVYLCASSLAGGRTGELFFGEGSRLTVL.

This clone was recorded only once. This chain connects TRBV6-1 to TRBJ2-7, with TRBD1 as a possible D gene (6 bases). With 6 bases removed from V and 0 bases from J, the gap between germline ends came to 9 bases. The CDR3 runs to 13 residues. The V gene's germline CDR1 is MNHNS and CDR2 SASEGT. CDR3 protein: CASRGDNSYEQYV. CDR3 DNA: TGTGCCAGCAGAGGGGACAACTCCTACGAGCAGTACGTC.

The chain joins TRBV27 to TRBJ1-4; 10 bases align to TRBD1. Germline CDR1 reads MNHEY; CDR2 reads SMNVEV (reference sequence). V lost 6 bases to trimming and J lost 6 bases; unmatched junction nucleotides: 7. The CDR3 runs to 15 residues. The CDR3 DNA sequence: TGTGCCAGCAGGGTGACAGGGGGCAAGGATGAAAAACTGTTTTTT. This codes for CASRVTGGKDEKLFF.

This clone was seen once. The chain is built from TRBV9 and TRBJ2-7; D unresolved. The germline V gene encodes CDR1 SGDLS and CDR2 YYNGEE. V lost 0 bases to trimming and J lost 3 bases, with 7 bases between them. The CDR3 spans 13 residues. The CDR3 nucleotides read TGTGCCAGCAGCGTAGGAGGCAGCTACGAGCAGTACTTC. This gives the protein CASSVGGSYEQYF.